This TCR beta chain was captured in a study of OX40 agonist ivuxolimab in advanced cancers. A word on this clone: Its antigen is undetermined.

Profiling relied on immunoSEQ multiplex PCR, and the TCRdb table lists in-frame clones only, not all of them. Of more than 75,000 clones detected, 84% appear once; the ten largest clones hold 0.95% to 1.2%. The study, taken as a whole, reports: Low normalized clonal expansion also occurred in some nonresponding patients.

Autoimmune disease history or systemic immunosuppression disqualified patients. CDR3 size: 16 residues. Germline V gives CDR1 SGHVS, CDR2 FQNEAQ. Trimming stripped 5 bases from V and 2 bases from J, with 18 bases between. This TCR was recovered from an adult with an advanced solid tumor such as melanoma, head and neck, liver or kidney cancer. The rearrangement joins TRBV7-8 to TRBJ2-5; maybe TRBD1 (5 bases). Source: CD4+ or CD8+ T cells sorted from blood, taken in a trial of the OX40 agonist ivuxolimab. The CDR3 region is CASSPGHQRWQETQYF. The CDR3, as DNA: TGTGCCAGCAGCCCAGGACATCAGAGATGGCAAGAGACCCAGTACTTC. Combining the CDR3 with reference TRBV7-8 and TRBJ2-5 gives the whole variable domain GAGVSQSPRYKVAKRGQDVALRCDPISGHVSLFWYQQALGQGPEFLTYFQNEAQLDKSGLPSDRFFAERPEGSVSTLKIQRTQQEDSAVYLCASSPGHQRWQETQYFGPGTRLLVL.